The present TCR beta chain was sequenced within a study of sequential checkpoint blockade in melanoma. Method: immunoSEQ multiplex PCR; TCRdb's copy keeps in-frame clones and lacks some. The table has roughly 20,000 clones, 27% seen once. This clone was counted a few times. Its antigen is as yet unknown. The treatment denotes: randomized to nivolumab then ipilimumab (arm A) or the reverse (arm B). V dropped 3 bases and J dropped 7 bases, with 9 bases sitting between them. This CDR3 is built from 13 residues. Broader study findings: T-cell fraction and clonality followed PD-L1 and CD8+ counts, not mutational load.

The origin of this receptor is a human donor with melanoma. The V call is TRBV7-1, the J call TRBJ1-4; D uncertain. TRBV7-1 is annotated as an ORF whose role is uncertain. This sample comprised tumor tissue (inferred from file names), obtained from a patient given nivolumab and ipilimumab in sequence. CDR3: CASSSPQFEKLFF. CDR3 nucleotides: TGTGCCAGCAGCTCCCCCCAGTTTGAAAAACTGTTTTTT.